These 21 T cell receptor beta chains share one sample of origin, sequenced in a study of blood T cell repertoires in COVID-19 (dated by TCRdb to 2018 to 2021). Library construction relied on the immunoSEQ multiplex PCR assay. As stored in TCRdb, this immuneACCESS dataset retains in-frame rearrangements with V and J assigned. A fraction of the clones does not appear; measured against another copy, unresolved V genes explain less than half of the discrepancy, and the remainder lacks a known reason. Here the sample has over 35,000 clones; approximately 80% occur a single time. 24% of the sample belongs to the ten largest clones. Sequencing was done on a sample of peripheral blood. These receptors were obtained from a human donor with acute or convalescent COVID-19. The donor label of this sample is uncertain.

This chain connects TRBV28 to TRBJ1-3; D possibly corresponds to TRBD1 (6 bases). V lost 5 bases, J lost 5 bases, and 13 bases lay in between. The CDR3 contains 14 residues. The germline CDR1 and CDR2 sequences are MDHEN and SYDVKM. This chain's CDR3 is CASSQNRARNTIYF. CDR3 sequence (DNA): TGTGCCAGCAGTCAAAACAGGGCTAGAAACACCATATATTTT.

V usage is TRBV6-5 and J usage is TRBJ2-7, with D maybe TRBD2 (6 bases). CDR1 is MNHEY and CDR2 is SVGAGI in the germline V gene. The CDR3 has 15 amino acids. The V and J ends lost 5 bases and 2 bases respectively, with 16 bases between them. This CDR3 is CASSREEGTPYEQYF. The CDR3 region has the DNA TGTGCCAGCAGTCGAGAGGAGGGCACCCCCTACGAGCAGTACTTC.

CDR3 residues: CASSRSGTSGAGSYEQYF. For the CDR3, the DNA is TGTGCCAGCAGCCGATCCGGGACTAGCGGGGCAGGCTCCTACGAGCAGTACTTC. The chain joins TRBV3-1 (or the pseudogene TRBV3-2) to TRBJ2-7, with 13 bases fitting TRBD2. The germline V gene encodes CDR1 LGHDT and CDR2 YNNKEL (reference sequence). After removal of 4 bases from V and 0 bases from J, the junction contained 9 bases not matched to a gene. This CDR3 has 18 residues.

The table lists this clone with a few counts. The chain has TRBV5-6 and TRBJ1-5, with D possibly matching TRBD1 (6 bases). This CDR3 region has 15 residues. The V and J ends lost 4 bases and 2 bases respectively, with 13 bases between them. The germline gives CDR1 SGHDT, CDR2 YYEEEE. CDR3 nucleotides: TGTGCCAGCAGCCGAGGGGACACTCGCAATCAGCCCCAGCATTTT. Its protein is CASSRGDTRNQPQHF.

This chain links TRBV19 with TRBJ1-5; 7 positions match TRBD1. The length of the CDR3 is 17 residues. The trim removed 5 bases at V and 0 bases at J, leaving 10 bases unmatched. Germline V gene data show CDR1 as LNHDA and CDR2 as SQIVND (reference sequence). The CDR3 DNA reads TGTGCCAGTAGTGACAGGGATGCTACTTATAGCAATCAGCCCCAGCATTTT. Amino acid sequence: CASSDRDATYSNQPQHF. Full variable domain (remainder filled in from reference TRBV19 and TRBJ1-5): DGGITQSPKYLFRKEGQNVTLSCEQNLNHDAMYWYRQDPGQGLRLIYYSQIVNDFQKGDIAEGYSVSREKKESFPLTVTSAQKNPTAFYLCASSDRDATYSNQPQHFGDGTRLSIL.

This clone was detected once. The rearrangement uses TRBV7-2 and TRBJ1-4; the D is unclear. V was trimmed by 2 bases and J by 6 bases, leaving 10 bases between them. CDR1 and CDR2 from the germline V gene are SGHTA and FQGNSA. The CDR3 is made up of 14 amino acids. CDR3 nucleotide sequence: TGTGCCAGCAGCTTACTAGGCAGAGATGAAAAACTGTTTTTT. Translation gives CASSLLGRDEKLFF.

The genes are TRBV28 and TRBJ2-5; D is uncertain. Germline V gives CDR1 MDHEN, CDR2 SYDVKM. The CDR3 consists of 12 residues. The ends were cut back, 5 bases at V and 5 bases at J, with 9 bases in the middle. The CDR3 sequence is CASSGPHETQYF. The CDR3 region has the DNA TGTGCCAGCAGTGGCCCCCATGAGACCCAGTACTTC.

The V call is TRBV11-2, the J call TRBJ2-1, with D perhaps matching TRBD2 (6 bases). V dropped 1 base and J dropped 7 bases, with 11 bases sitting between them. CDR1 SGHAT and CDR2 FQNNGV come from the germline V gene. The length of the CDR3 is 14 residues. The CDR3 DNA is TGTGCCAGCAGCTTAGGCACTAGCCGAAATGAGCAGTTCTTC. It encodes CASSLGTSRNEQFF.

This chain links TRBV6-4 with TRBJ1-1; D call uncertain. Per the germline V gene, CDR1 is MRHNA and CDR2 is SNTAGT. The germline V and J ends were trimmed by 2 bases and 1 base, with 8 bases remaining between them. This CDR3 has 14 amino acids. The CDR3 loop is CASSDIAGNTEAFF. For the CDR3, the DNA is TGTGCCAGCAGTGACATCGCCGGGAACACTGAAGCTTTCTTT.

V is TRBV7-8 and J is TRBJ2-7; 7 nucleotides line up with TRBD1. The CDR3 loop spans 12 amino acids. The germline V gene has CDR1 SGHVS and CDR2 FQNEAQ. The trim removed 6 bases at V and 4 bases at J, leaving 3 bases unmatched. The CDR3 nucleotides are TGTGCCAGCAGACCACAGGGGTACGAGCAGTACTTC. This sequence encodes CASRPQGYEQYF.

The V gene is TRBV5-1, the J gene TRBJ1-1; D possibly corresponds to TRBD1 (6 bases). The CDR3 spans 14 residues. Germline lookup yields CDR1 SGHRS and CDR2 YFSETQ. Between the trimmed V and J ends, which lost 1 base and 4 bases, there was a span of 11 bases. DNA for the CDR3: TGCGCCAGCAGCTTGAAGGGGGGGAGCACTGAAGCTTTCTTT. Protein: CASSLKGGSTEAFF.

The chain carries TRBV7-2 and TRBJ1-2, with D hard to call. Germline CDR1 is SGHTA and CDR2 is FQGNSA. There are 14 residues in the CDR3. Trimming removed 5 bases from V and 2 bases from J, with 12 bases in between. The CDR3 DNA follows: TGTGCCAGCAGCCCAAACCGGGAGAACTATGGCTACACCTTC. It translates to CASSPNRENYGYTF.

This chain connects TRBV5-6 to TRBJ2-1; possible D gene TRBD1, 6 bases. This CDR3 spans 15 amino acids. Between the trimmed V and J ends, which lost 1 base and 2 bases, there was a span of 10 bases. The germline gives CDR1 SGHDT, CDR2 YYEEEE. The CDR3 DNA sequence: TGTGCCAGCAGCTTGTTGGGGGCCCCCTACAATGAGCAGTTCTTC. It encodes CASSLLGAPYNEQFF.

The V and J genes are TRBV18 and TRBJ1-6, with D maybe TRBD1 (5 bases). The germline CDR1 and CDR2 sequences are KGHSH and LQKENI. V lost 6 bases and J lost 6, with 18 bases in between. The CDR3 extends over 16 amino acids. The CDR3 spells CASSQQEATINSPLHF. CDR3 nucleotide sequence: TGTGCCAGCTCTCAACAGGAAGCAACTATTAATTCACCCCTCCACTTT.

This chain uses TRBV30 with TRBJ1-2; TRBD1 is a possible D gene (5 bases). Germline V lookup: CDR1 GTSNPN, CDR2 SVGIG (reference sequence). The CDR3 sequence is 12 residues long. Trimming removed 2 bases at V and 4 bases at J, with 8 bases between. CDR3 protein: CAWSQTGYGYTF. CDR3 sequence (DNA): TGTGCCTGGAGTCAAACAGGCTATGGCTACACCTTC.

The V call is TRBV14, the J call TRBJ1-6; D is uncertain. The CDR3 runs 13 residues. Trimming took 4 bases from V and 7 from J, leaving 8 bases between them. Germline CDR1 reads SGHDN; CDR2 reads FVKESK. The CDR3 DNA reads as TGTGCCAGCAGCCCCGTTATCAATTCACCCCTCCACTTT. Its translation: CASSPVINSPLHF.

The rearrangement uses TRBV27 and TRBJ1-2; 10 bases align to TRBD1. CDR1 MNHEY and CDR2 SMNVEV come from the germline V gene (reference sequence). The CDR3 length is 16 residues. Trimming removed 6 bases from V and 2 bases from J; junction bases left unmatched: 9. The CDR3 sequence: CASRRSPGQGNYGYTF. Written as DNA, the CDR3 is TGTGCCAGCAGGAGAAGTCCGGGACAGGGGAACTATGGCTACACCTTC.

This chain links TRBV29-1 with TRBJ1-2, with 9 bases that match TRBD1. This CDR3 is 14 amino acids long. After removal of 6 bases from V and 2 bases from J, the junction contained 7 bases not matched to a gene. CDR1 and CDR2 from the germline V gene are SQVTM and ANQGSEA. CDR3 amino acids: CSVVRTGDNYGYTF. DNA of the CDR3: TGCAGCGTCGTCCGGACAGGGGACAACTATGGCTACACCTTC.

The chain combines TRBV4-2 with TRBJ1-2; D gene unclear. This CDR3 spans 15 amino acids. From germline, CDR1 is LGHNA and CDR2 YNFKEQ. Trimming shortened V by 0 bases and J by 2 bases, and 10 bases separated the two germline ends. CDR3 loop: CASSQDAATNYGYTF. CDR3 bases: TGTGCCAGCAGCCAAGACGCCGCCACAAACTATGGCTACACCTTC.

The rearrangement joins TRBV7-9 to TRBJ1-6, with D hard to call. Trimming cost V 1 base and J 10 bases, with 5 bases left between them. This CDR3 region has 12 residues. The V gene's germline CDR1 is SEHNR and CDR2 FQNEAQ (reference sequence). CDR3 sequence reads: CASSLDQSPLHF. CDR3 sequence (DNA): TGTGCCAGCAGCTTAGACCAGTCACCCCTCCACTTT.

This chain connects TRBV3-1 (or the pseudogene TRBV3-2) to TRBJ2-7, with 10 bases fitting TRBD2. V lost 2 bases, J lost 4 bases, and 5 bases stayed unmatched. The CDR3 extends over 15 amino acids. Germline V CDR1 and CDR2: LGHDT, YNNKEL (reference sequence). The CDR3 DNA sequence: TGTGCCAGCAGCCAACAAGCGGGAGGGCCGTACGAGCAGTACTTC. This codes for CASSQQAGGPYEQYF.